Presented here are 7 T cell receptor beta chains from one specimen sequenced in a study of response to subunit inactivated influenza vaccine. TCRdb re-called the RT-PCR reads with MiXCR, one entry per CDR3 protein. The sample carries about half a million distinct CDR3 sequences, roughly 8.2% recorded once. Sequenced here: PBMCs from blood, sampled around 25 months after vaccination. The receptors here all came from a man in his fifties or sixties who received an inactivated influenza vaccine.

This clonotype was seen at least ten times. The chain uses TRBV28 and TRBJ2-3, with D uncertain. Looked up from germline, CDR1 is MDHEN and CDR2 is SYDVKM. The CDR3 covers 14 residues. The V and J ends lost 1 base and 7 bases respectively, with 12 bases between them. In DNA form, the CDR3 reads TGTGCCAGCAGTTTATTCTTCGGGCGACATACGCAGTATTTT. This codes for CASSLFFGRHTQYF.

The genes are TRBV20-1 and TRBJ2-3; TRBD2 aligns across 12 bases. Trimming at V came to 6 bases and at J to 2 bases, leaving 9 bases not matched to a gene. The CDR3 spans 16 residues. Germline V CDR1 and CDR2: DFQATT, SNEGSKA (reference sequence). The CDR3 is CSAGTWTSGNTDTQYF. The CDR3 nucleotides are TGCAGTGCCGGAACCTGGACTAGCGGGAACACAGATACGCAGTATTTT.

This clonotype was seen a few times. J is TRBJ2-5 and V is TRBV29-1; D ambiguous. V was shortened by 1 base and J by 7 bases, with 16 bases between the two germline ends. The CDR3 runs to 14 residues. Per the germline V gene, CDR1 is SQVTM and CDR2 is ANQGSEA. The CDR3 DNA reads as TGCAGCGTTGAAGCAAGGGCACCGGCCGTGACCCAGTACTTC. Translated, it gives CSVEARAPAVTQYF.

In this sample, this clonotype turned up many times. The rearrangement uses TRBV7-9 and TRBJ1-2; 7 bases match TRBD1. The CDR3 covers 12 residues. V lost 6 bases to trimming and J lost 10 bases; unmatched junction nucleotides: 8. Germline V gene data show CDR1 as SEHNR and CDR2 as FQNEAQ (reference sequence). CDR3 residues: CASRKSGGLYTF. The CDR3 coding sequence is TGTGCCAGCAGGAAATCAGGGGGACTCTACACCTTC.

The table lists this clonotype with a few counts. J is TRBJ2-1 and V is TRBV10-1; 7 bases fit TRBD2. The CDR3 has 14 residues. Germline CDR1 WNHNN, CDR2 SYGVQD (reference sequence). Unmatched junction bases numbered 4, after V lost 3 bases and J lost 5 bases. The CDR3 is CASSDPGLNNEQFF. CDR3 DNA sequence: TGCGCCAGCAGTGATCCGGGACTAAACAATGAGCAGTTCTTC.

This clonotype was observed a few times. CDR3 sequence: CASSQMGQERANYGYTF. The CDR3 DNA sequence: TGTGCCAGCAGCCAAATGGGACAGGAGAGGGCTAACTATGGCTACACCTTC. This chain uses TRBV3-1 with TRBJ1-2, with 8 bases aligning to TRBD1. Germline trimming cut 2 bases from V and 0 bases from J; bases unmatched to any gene: 8. Germline assignment: CDR1 LGHDT and CDR2 YNNKEL (reference sequence). The CDR3 has 17 amino acids.

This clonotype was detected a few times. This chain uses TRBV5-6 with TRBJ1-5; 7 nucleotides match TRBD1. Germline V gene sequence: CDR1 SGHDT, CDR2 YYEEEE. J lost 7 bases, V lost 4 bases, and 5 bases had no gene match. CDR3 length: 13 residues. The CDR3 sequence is CASSKDRTQPQHF. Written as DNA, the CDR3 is TGTGCCAGCAGCAAGGACAGGACCCAGCCCCAGCATTTT.